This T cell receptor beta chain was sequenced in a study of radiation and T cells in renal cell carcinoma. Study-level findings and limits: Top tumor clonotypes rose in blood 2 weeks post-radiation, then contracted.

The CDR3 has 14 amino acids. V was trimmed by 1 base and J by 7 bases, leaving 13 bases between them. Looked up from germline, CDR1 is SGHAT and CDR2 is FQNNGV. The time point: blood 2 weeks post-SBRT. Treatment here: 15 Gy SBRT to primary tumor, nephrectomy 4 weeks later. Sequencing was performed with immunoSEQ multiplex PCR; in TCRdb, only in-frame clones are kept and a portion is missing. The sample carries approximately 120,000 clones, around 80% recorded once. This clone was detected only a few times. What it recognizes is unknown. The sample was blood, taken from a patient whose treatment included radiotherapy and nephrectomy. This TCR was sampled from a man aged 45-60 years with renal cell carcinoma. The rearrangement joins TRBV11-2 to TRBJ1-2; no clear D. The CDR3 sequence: CASSLGGLAGGYTF. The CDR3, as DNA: TGTGCCAGCAGCTTAGGCGGACTAGCTGGTGGCTACACCTTC.